This T cell receptor beta chain was observed in a study of blood T cell repertoires in COVID-19. On the study more broadly: Whether acute or convalescent, the COVID-19 samples came from the United States, Italy and Spain. Sources were T cells, B-cell-depleted T cells, or PBMCs; the material itself was cDNA or gDNA.

Authors' analysis steps: Estimation of nucleated cell counts relied on the amplification of reference gene primers. This table comes from immunoSEQ multiplex PCR, and its TCRdb copy is limited to in-frame clones, with some not included. V, J and clone size are taken as reported in that table, and D and trimming were inferred from the DNA itself. In the table there are a few hundred thousand clones, 80% to 90% of which are singletons. This clone came up a few times. The CDR3 has 15 amino acids. V dropped 1 base and J dropped 4 bases, with 8 bases sitting between them. CDR1 is SGHAT, CDR2 FQNNGV, per germline.

The sequence was obtained from a man older than 75 with acute or convalescent COVID-19. The V and J genes are TRBV11-2 and TRBJ1-6; no clear D. What was sequenced was peripheral blood. The CDR3 DNA reads TGTGCCAGCAGCTTAGGGTCACTTTATAATTCACCCCTCCACTTT. Translated: CASSLGSLYNSPLHF.